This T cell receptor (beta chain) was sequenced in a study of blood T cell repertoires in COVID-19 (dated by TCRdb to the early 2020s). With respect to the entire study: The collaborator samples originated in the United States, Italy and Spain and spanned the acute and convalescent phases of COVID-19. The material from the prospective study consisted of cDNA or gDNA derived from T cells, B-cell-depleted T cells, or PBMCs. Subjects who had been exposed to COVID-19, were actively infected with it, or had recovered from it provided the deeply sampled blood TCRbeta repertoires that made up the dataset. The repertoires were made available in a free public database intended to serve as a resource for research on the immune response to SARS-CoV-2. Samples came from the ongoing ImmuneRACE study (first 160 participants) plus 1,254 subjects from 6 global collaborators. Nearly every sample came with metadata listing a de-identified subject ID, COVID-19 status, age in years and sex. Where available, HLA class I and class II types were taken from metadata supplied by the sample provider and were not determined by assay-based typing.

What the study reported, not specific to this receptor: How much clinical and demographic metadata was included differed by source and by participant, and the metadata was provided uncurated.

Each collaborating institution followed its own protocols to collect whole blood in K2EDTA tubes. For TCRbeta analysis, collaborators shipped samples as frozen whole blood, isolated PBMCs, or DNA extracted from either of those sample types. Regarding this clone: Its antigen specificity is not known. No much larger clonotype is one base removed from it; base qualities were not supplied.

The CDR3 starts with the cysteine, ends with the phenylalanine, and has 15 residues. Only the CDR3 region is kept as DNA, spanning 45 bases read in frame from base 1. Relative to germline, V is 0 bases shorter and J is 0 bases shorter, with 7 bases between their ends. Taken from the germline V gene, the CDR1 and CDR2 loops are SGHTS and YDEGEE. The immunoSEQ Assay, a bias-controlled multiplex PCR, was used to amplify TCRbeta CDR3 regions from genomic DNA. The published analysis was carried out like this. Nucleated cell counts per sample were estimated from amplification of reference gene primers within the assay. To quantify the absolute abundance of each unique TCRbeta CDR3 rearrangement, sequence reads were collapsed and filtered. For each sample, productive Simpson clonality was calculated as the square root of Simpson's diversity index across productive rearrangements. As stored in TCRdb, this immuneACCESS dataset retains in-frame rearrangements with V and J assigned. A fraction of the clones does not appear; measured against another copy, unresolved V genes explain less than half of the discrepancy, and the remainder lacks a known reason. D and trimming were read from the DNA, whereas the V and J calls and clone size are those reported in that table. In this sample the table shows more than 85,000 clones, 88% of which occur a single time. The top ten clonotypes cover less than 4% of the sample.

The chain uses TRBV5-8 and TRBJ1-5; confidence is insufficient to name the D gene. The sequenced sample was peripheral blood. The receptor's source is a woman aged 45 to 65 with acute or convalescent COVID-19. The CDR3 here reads CASSLGPPSNQPQHF. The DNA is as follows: TGTGCCAGCAGCTTGGGGCCACCTAGCAATCAGCCCCAGCATTTT. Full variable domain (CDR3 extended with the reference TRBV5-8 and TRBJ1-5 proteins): EAGVTQSPTHLIKTRGQQATLRCSPISGHTSVYWYQQALGLGLQFLLWYDEGEERNRGNFPPRFSGRQFPNYSSELNVNALELEDSALYLCASSLGPPSNQPQHFGDGTRLSIL.